Included here is one TCR beta chain sequence, with context. Antigen: not known. Unrecorded immune exposure was likely among donors, who were nominally healthy when sampled. The data originate from a study of cytomegalovirus exposure and HLA in healthy donors. Study observations and caveats: Earlier results showed most TCR beta V segments being productive about 87% or about 30% of the time. On later analysis, the bulk of CMV-associated TCR beta chains appeared to be HLA-restricted.

PCR was performed using 60 Vbeta and 13 Jbeta primers. This table comes from immunoSEQ multiplex PCR, and its TCRdb copy is limited to in-frame clones, with some not included. The table lists over 110,000 clones. The germline gives CDR1 SQVTM, CDR2 ANQGSEA. The CDR3 extends over 15 amino acids. The germline V and J ends were trimmed by 0 bases and 1 base, with 12 bases remaining between them. This clonotype originated in a male donor in good health and CMV-seronegative. The source material was PBMCs. J is TRBJ2-5 and V is TRBV29-1; perhaps TRBD2 as D (5 bases). The CDR3 bases are TGCAGCGTTGAAGAAAATCTCGGGATCCAAGAGACCCAGTACTTC. Translating it yields CSVEENLGIQETQYF.